What follows are 15 T cell receptor beta chains derived from one specimen sequenced in a study of T cell responses to AZD1222 COVID-19 vaccine (dated by TCRdb to about 2021). The sample's time point label is to be understood as: baseline before first vaccination. The library was built by means of the immunoSEQ multiplex PCR assay. The source is immuneACCESS, and TCRdb retained only in-frame sequences with V and J called. Part of the clones is not carried over; for the studies checked, unresolved V genes explain less than half of this, and the remainder is unexplained. Counted in this sample were 110,000 or so clones; around 90% of them appeared once. The ten largest account for roughly 9.2% of the sample. Sequenced material: peripheral blood, taken on day 0 of AZD1222 vaccination. The receptor source for this set is an adult in good health.

The gene calls are TRBV6-5 and TRBJ2-5; 9 nucleotides match TRBD1. CDR3 length: 14 residues. From germline, CDR1 is MNHEY and CDR2 SVGAGI. J lost 0 bases, V lost 6 bases, and 2 bases had no gene match. The CDR3 DNA reads TGTGCCAGCAGAGGGACAGGGTACCAAGAGACCCAGTACTTC. It translates to CASRGTGYQETQYF.

The V and J genes are TRBV3-1 (or the pseudogene TRBV3-2) and TRBJ2-7, with D possibly being TRBD2 (6 bases). Trimming pared 2 bases from V and 6 bases from J, leaving 14 bases between. Germline assignment: CDR1 LGHDT and CDR2 YNNKEL (reference sequence). The CDR3 extends over 14 amino acids. The CDR3 coding sequence is TGTGCCAGCAGCCAACATCGGGAGCTGGGCGAGCAGTACTTC. Protein product: CASSQHRELGEQYF.

For the CDR3, the DNA is TGCGCCAGCAGCACGGACAGAATCACCGGGGAGCTGTTTTTT. The encoded protein is CASSTDRITGELFF. V is TRBV5-1 and J is TRBJ2-2; a weak D match, TRBD1 (6 bases). V was cut by 4 bases and J by 4 bases, with 11 bases left in between. The CDR3 extends over 14 amino acids. In germline, CDR1 is SGHRS, CDR2 YFSETQ. The full variable domain, in which reference TRBV5-1 and TRBJ2-2 provide the parts outside the CDR3, is KAGVTQTPRYLIKTRGQQVTLSCSPISGHRSVSWYQQTPGQGLQFLFEYFSETQRNKGNFPGRFSGRQFSNSRSEMNVSTLELGDSALYLCASSTDRITGELFFGEGSRLTVL.

This chain links TRBV6-5 with TRBJ2-7; no clear D gene. This CDR3 is 16 amino acids long. With 0 bases removed from V and 2 bases from J, the gap between germline ends came to 14 bases. Germline V gene sequence: CDR1 MNHEY, CDR2 SVGAGI. The CDR3 region is CASSYSPSGSTYEQYF. The CDR3, as DNA: TGTGCCAGCAGTTACTCTCCATCCGGGTCAACCTACGAGCAGTACTTC.

In this sample, this clone turned up once. The CDR3 DNA sequence: TGTGCCAGCAGCCGAGAGGAGGTGCAGTACTTC. Its translation: CASSREEVQYF. The J gene is TRBJ2-7, the V gene TRBV11-2, with D possibly matching TRBD2 (5 bases). This CDR3 has 11 residues. In germline, CDR1 is SGHAT, CDR2 FQNNGV. The ends were cut back, 5 bases at V and 9 bases at J, with 11 bases in the middle.

The chain carries TRBV27 and TRBJ1-2, with a possible D match to TRBD1 (5 bases). The CDR3 sequence is 14 residues long. Germline CDR1 reads MNHEY; CDR2 reads SMNVEV (reference sequence). Trimming shortened V by 6 bases and J by 8 bases, and 19 bases separated the two germline ends. This chain's CDR3 is CASSRVTQGGGYTF. The CDR3 DNA is TGTGCCAGCAGCCGTGTTACTCAGGGAGGCGGCTACACCTTC.

A single count supports this clone. V is TRBV19 and J is TRBJ2-1, with D possibly matching TRBD2 (6 bases). This CDR3 has 14 residues. CDR1 and CDR2 (germline): LNHDA, SQIVND (reference sequence). V was cut by 10 bases and J by 5 bases, with 18 bases left in between. The CDR3 is CATSIAELNNEQFF. The DNA of the CDR3 is TGTGCCACTTCCATAGCGGAGTTAAACAATGAGCAGTTCTTC.

V is TRBV24-1 and J is TRBJ2-1, with 8 bases lining up with TRBD2. Looked up from germline, CDR1 is KGHDR and CDR2 is SFDVKD. This CDR3 has 16 amino acids. V shed 2 bases, J shed 10 bases, and the junction held 12 bases outside the gene matches. Here the CDR3 reads CATSDSGLGLQWEQFF. CDR3 nucleotide sequence: TGTGCCACCAGTGATTCGGGACTAGGTTTACAATGGGAGCAGTTCTTC.

V and J are TRBV24-1 and TRBJ2-2, with a tentative D call TRBD2 (5 bases). The V gene lost 9 bases and the J gene lost 11 bases, with 12 bases spanning the gap. The CDR3 runs to 11 residues. From germline, CDR1 is KGHDR and CDR2 SFDVKD. CDR3: CATGTGDELFF. CDR3 bases: TGTGCCACCGGCACCGGGGATGAGCTGTTTTTT.

V and J are TRBV28 and TRBJ1-4, with 7 bases lining up with TRBD1. CDR1 is MDHEN, CDR2 SYDVKM, per germline. J gave up 5 bases and V 7 bases, and 10 bases lay outside the gene matches. This CDR3 region has 15 residues. In DNA, the CDR3 is TGTGCCAGCACCCCCACGGGACAGCCGAATGAAAAACTGTTTTTT. Its translation: CASTPTGQPNEKLFF.

J is TRBJ2-3 and V is TRBV7-9; tentative D call: TRBD2 (5 bases). Trimming pared 2 bases from V and 3 bases from J, leaving 21 bases between. Germline CDR1 SEHNR, CDR2 FQNEAQ (reference sequence). This CDR3 comprises 18 residues. CDR3 coding DNA: TGTGCCAGCAGCTTATTTGACGGGGTTGGGCGTGCAACAGATACGCAGTATTTT. This codes for CASSLFDGVGRATDTQYF.

The chain recombines TRBV7-2 with TRBJ2-1; possible D gene TRBD1, 5 bases. The V gene's germline CDR1 is SGHTA and CDR2 FQGNSA. The CDR3 runs to 14 residues. The germline V and J ends were trimmed by 1 base and 9 bases, with 13 bases remaining between them. The DNA of the CDR3 is TGTGCCAGCAGCTTAGTTTCCAGAAGGGGTGAGCAGTTCTTC. This encodes CASSLVSRRGEQFF.

The chain carries TRBV6-4 and TRBJ1-6; D uncertain. Trimming left V 7 bases short and J 1 base short, with 8 bases between. CDR3 size: 14 residues. CDR1 MRHNA and CDR2 SNTAGT come from the germline V gene. The CDR3 here is CASKENSYNSPLHF. In nucleotides, the CDR3 is TGTGCCAGCAAGGAGAATTCCTATAATTCACCCCTCCACTTT.

The V gene is TRBV3-1 (or the pseudogene TRBV3-2), the J gene TRBJ2-7, with TRBD1 matching 10 bases. CDR3 length equals 14 residues. V shed 6 bases, J shed 0 bases, and the junction held 2 bases outside the gene matches. CDR1 LGHDT and CDR2 YNNKEL come from the germline V gene (reference sequence). The CDR3, as DNA: TGTGCCAGCAGGCGACAGGGGGCCTCCTACGAGCAGTACTTC. This sequence encodes CASRRQGASYEQYF.

V usage is TRBV29-1 and J usage is TRBJ1-1; a possible D gene is TRBD1 (5 bases). V dropped 0 bases and J dropped 7 bases, with 15 bases sitting between them. CDR3 length equals 14 residues. Germline-derived CDR1 and CDR2 are SQVTM and ANQGSEA. CDR3 residues: CSVEDGEGYSEAFF. CDR3 in DNA: TGCAGCGTTGAAGATGGAGAGGGGTACAGTGAAGCTTTCTTT.